Below, one T cell receptor (beta chain) is given with its context. The antigen it binds to is not known. Nothing much larger sits one base from this clone, and base qualities are not available. From cysteine to phenylalanine, the CDR3 is 13 amino acids long. Only CDR3 DNA is held: 39 bases, read in frame from base 1. A distance of 8 bases separates the germline ends of V and J, which lose 7 bases and 2 bases respectively. Reading the germline V gene (reference sequence) gives CDR1 SEHNR and CDR2 FQNEAQ. Healthy HIV-negative adults with no recently reported acute infections or vaccinations were included as donors. Only Caucasian adults living in Nashville, Tennessee, USA were represented among the donors. For unsorted samples, 90 million or so PBMCs were counted, and genomic DNA was extracted using the QIAamp DNA Blood Mini kit. Blood was collected by leukapheresis, and PBMCs were isolated by Ficoll-Histopaque density gradient centrifugation and then cryopreserved in liquid nitrogen vapor phase.

Using the deep immunoSEQ assay, TCR CDR3 regions were amplified from genomic DNA by multiplex PCR. Extracted genomic DNA from each cell subset was spread evenly across all wells of several immunoSEQ 96-well plates, with each plate serving as a replicate. Each replicate PCR for unsorted PBMC received approximately 0.3 ug genomic DNA, equal to approximately 30,000 T cell genomes. Genomic DNA from unsorted PBMC was sequenced over ten immunoSEQ deep assay plates. Purified libraries were measured with a Qubit 3.0 fluorometer, size-checked on a Bioanalyzer 2100, and measured again with the KAPA Library Quantification kit. Each immunoSEQ 96-well plate was sequenced on its own single-read 150-cycle Illumina NextSeq 550 flow cell. Per the original workflow: Because the immunoSEQ output held only junctional sequences and lacked quality scores, the filtering could not match the filtering applied to full-length reads. To assign V/J genes and CDR3, sequences were annotated against IMGT germline references using PyIR, a Python wrapper for IgBLAST v1.9. Any read was removed if the V/J assignment was weak (E-value above 1e-6), the CDR3 was missing, or the read contained stop codons, out-of-frame junctions, or ambiguous translated residues. V3J clonotypes were defined as sequences sharing an identical inferred V gene, J gene, and CDR3 amino acid sequence. To compute the percentage overlap between repertoires, the number of shared unique clonotypes was divided by the size of the smaller repertoire. Three approaches were used to assess repertoire richness: RTK rarefaction, the Chao1 estimator, and Recon v2.1 estimates of unobserved clonotypes. TCRdb carries this immuneACCESS record with in-frame sequences only. Its versions omit some clonotypes, under half of them owing to an unresolved V gene in the studies checked, with the rest unexplained. The V and J calls and clone size are taken from that table; D and trimming were inferred from the DNA. This sample comprises roughly 490,000 clones, 60% to 85% of them detected only once. Roughly 13% of the sample is taken by the ten largest.

This entry comes from a study of shared clonotypes between healthy human individuals (dated by TCRdb to between 2020 and 2021). With respect to the entire study: A couple of women and three men aged 18 to 49 years were included in the cohort. Each donor's leukapheresis produced roughly between roughly 0.85 and 9 billion PBMCs. To increase sequencing depth and limit assay-specific biases, different laboratories used diverse techniques to prepare libraries and sequence TCR repertoires. To estimate repertoire size and how much clonotype sharing occurs between individuals, the study deeply sequenced the blood TCR repertoires of about 5 healthy adults.

What the study reported, not specific to this receptor: Pairwise subsampling led to the expectation that sequencing depth would affect the degree of clonotype sharing among donors. Because the study included only a small number of donors, the genetic and exposure-history diversity represented was limited. Sampling was restricted to blood, and TCR repertoires in tissues likely differ from the TCR repertoires found in blood.

The sequenced sample consisted of PBMCs. The rearranged chain carries TRBV7-9 and TRBJ2-2; matching of 6 bases hints at TRBD2 as the D gene. The sequence was collected from a woman aged 40-49 years in good health. Some clones in this sample may be carry-over from other donors' samples. The CDR3 here reads CASKGLNTGELFF. The DNA sequence is given as TGTGCCAGCAAGGGACTCAACACCGGGGAGCTGTTTTTT.